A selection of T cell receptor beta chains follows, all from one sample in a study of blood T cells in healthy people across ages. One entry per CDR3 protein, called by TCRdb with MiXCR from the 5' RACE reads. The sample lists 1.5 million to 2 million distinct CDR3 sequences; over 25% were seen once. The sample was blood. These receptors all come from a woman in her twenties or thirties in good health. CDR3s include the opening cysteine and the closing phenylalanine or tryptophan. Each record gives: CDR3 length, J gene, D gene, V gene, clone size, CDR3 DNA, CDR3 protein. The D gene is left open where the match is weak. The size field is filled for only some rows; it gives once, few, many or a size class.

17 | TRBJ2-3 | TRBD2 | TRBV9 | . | TGTGCCAGCGGCGGGACTAGCGGGAGATACGTCACAGATACGCAGTATTTT | CASGGTSGRYVTDTQYF
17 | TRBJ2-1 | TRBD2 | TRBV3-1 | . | TGTGCCAGCAGCCAAGTCAAGGCGGGGGGGCCGGGGAATGAGCAGTTCTTC | CASSQVKAGGPGNEQFF
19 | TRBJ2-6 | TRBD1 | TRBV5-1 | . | TGCGCCAGCAGCCCCGGGACAGGGGACCGGAGAGGTGGGGCCAACGTCCTGACTTTC | CASSPGTGDRRGGANVLTF
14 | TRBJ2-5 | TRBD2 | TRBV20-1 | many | TGCAGTGCTAGTGACGGGGGGGCCGTAAAGACCCAGTACTTC | CSASDGGAVKTQYF
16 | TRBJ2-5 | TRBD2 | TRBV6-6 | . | TGTGCCAGCAGTCCCCGTGTAGCGGGAGGGCAAGAGACCCAGTACTTC | CASSPRVAGGQETQYF
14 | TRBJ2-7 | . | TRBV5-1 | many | TGCGCCAGCAGCGTAGCGGCTTACGGAAACGAGCAGTACTTC | CASSVAAYGNEQYF
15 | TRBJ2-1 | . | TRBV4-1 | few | TGCGCCAGCAGCCAAGACGTGGATGTCGCCCGAGAGCAGTTCTTC | CASSQDVDVAREQFF
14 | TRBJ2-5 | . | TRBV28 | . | TGTGCCTCCACCGATGGCGGCCCCGTAGGGACCCAGTACTTC | CASTDGGPVGTQYF
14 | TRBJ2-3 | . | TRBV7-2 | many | TGTGCCAGCAGCCGGAGGGCCGGCACAGATACGCAGTATTTT | CASSRRAGTDTQYF
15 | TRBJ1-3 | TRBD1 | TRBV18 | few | TGTGCCAGCCGTAACAGGGGTTCGTCTGGAAACACCATATATTTT | CASRNRGSSGNTIYF
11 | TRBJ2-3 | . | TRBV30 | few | TGTGCCTGGAGTGTACGGGATACGCAGTATTTT | CAWSVRDTQYF
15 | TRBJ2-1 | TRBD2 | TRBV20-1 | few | TGCAGTGCTAACTACGGGACTAGCGGTTCCAATGAGCAGTTCTTC | CSANYGTSGSNEQFF
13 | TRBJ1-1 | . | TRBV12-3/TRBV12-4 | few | TGTGCCAGCAATTTTGGGGTCACAACTGAAGCTTTCTTT | CASNFGVTTEAFF
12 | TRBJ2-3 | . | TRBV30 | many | TGTGCCTGGTCTTCCATGAGTGATACGCAGTATTTT | CAWSSMSDTQYF
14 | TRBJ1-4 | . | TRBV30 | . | TGTGCCTGGAGGTCAACTGGGGCTAATGAAAAACTGTTTTTT | CAWRSTGANEKLFF
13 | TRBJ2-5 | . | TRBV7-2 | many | TGTGCCAGCAGCTTTAGCGTTAAAGAGACCCAGTACTTC | CASSFSVKETQYF
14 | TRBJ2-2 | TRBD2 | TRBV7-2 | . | TGTGCCAGCAGCTTTACTAGCGTGGCCGGGGAGCTGTTTTTT | CASSFTSVAGELFF
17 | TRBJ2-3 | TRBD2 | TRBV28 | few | TGTGCCAGCCACCCCTCGTCGGGGGGGAGTGTCACAGATACGCAGTATTTT | CASHPSSGGSVTDTQYF
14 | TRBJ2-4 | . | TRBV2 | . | TGTGCCAGCAGTGGGTATCTGGACTCAAACATTCAGTACTTC | CASSGYLDSNIQYF
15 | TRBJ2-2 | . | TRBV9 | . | TGTGCCAGCAGCGTAGACGACTATATTTCCGGGGAGCTGTTTTTT | CASSVDDYISGELFF
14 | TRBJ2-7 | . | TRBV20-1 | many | TGCAGTGCTAGAGAGCGGGGACCTCCCTACGAGCAGTACTTC | CSARERGPPYEQYF
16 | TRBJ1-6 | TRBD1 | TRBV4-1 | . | TGCGCCAGCAGCCAAGAGGGACAGCTCGGAATCGCACCCCTCCACTTT | CASSQEGQLGIAPLHF
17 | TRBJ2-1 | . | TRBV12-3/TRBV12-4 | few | TGTGCCAGCAGCTCACAGGGGAGCGGGGGCCGTTACAATGAGCAGTTCTTC | CASSSQGSGGRYNEQFF
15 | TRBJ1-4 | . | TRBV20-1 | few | TGCAGTGCTAGAGGATCGCCCCGAGGGTTAGAAAAACTGTTTTTT | CSARGSPRGLEKLFF
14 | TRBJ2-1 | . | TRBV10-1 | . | TGCGCCAGCAGTGGAGGCCTAGCGATCGATGAGCAGTTCTTC | CASSGGLAIDEQFF
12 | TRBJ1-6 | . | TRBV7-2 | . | TGTGCCAGCAGTCCATCCCGGACGGCCCTCCACTTT | CASSPSRTALHF
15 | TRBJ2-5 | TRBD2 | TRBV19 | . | TGTGCCAGTAGCAACAGCGGGAGGGACCAAGAGACCCAGTACTTC | CASSNSGRDQETQYF
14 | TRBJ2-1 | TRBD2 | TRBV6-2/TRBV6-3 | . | TGTGCCAGCAGTTACTCGGCTAGCGGGTATGAGCAGTTCTTC | CASSYSASGYEQFF
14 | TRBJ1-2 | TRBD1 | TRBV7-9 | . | TGTGCCAGCAACATAGTAGGGGGCGAAGGCGGCTACACCTTC | CASNIVGGEGGYTF
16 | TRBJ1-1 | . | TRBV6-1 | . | TGTGCCAGCAGTGAAGCTGCCAGTTCGTTGAACACTGAAGCTTTCTTT | CASSEAASSLNTEAFF
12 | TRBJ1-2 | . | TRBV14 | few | TGTGCCAGCAGCCAAATGGACTATGGCTACACCTTC | CASSQMDYGYTF
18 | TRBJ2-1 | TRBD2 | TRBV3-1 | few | TGTGCCAGCAGCCAAGAAGCGGGACGGAGTTCACCACCTAATGAGCAGTTCTTC | CASSQEAGRSSPPNEQFF
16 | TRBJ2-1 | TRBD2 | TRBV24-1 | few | TGTGCCACCAGTGATTCAGGACTAGCGGGAGTAGGTGAGCAGTTCTTC | CATSDSGLAGVGEQFF
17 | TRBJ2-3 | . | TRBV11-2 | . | TGTGCCAGCAGCTTAGAAACGGACTACAGTTACACAGATACGCAGTATTTT | CASSLETDYSYTDTQYF
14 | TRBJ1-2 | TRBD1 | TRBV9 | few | TGTGCCAGCAGCGAACCCGGGACAGGGATGGGCTACACCTTC | CASSEPGTGMGYTF
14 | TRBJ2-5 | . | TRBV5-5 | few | TGTGCCAGCAGCTTGGAAAAGGGGGGGAAGACCCAGTACTTC | CASSLEKGGKTQYF
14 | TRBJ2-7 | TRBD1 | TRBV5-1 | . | TGCGCCAGCAGATTTGGACAGGGGGTGAACGAGCAGTACTTC | CASRFGQGVNEQYF
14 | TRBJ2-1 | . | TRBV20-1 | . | TGCAGTGCCCTAGCGTCCCGCTCCTACAATGAGCAGTTCTTC | CSALASRSYNEQFF
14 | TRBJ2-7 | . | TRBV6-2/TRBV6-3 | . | TGTGCCAGCAGTTACCAGGGCAGAGAATACGAGCAGTACTTC | CASSYQGREYEQYF
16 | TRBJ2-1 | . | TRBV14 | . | TGTGCCAGCAGCTTTCGGGACACCCTCACATACAATGAGCAGTTCTTC | CASSFRDTLTYNEQFF
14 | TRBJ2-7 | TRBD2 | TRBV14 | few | TGTGCCAGCAGCACACTAGCGGGAGACGACGAGCAGTACTTC | CASSTLAGDDEQYF
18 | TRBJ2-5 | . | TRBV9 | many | TGTGCCAGTAGCGCCTCACCGGGACACCTTACGAGTCAAGAGACCCAGTACTTC | CASSASPGHLTSQETQYF